The rows below give T cell receptor beta chains drawn from one sample of a study of T cell responses to AZD1222 COVID-19 vaccine. Sequencing was performed with immunoSEQ multiplex PCR; in TCRdb, only in-frame clones are kept and a portion is missing. Here the sample spans more than 80,000 clones, approximately 91% being singletons. Source: peripheral blood, taken on day 0 of AZD1222 vaccination. These receptor sequences come from an adult in good health. CDR3s include the opening cysteine and the closing phenylalanine or tryptophan. Each record gives: V gene, clone size, D gene, J gene, CDR3 DNA, CDR3 protein. The D gene is left open where the match is weak. Size is stated for part of the rows, as once, few or many counts, or as a class when the clone is expanded.

TRBV7-9	-	-	TRBJ1-6	TGTGCCAGCAGCACAGGGTATCAGGGATCACCCCTCCACTTT	CASSTGYQGSPLHF
TRBV12-3/TRBV12-4	-	-	TRBJ2-5	TGTGCCAGCAGCCGAGAGACCCAGTACTTC	CASSRETQYF
TRBV6-5	-	-	TRBJ2-7	TGTGCCAGCAGGAACGGGGTCGCCTACGAGCAGTACTTC	CASRNGVAYEQYF
TRBV18	few	TRBD1	TRBJ2-7	TGTGCCAGCTCGGAACAGGGGGGTTACGAGCAGTACTTC	CASSEQGGYEQYF
TRBV5-4	-	TRBD1	TRBJ2-2	TGTGCCAGCAGCTCTCCGGGACAGGGCGACACCGGGGAGCTGTTTTTT	CASSSPGQGDTGELFF
TRBV9	-	TRBD2	TRBJ2-5	TGTGCCAGCAGTGTCAGGGTCGGGGCTAGCGGGACTTCAGGGGAGACCCAGTACTTC	CASSVRVGASGTSGETQYF
TRBV10-3	-	-	TRBJ1-5	TGTGCCATCAGTGAGTCTCGGGAAGGGCGTCAGCCCCAGCATTTT	CAISESREGRQPQHF
TRBV7-9	once	TRBD2	TRBJ2-5	TGTGCCAGCAGCTTAGTGCTAGCGGGGCGTGAGACCCAGTACTTC	CASSLVLAGRETQYF
TRBV3-1/TRBV3-2	-	TRBD1	TRBJ1-1	TGTGCCAGCAGCATCGCTCCGGGACAGTACGATGAAGCTTTCTTT	CASSIAPGQYDEAFF
TRBV11-2	-	TRBD2	TRBJ2-5	TGTGCCAGCAGCTTAGATTTTCTAGCGGGGGAAGAGACCCAGTACTTC	CASSLDFLAGEETQYF
TRBV14	-	-	TRBJ2-7	TGTGCCAGCAGCCAAGATGGAGAATACGAGCAGTACTTC	CASSQDGEYEQYF
TRBV5-1	-	TRBD1	TRBJ1-4	TGCGCCAGCAGCTTAGACAGGGGTAATGAAAAACTGTTTTTT	CASSLDRGNEKLFF
TRBV7-8	once	-	TRBJ1-6	TGTGCCAGCAGTTCCCAAATCTATAATTCACCCCTCCACTTT	CASSSQIYNSPLHF
TRBV6-5	once	TRBD1	TRBJ1-5	TGTGCCAGCAGCCGACAGGGCGATCAGCCCCAGCATTTT	CASSRQGDQPQHF
TRBV7-9	-	TRBD1	TRBJ2-3	TGTGCCAGCATCATAATGACAGGGGAGAGGTTAGATACGCAGTATTTT	CASIIMTGERLDTQYF
TRBV5-1	-	TRBD2	TRBJ2-5	TGCGCCAGCAGCTTATCCGGGACTATACAAGAGACCCAGTACTTC	CASSLSGTIQETQYF
TRBV4-1	-	-	TRBJ1-3	TGCGCCAGCAGCCAAGATCCCGGCTCTGGAAACACCATATATTTT	CASSQDPGSGNTIYF
TRBV9	few	-	TRBJ1-3	TGTGCCAGCAGCGTAGCTTTCAGGGGATCTGGAAACACCATATATTTT	CASSVAFRGSGNTIYF
TRBV4-1	-	-	TRBJ1-5	TGCGCCAGCAGCCAAAGCGCTCAGAGCAATCAGCCCCAGCATTTT	CASSQSAQSNQPQHF
TRBV5-4	once	-	TRBJ2-2	TGTGCCAGCAGCCACCCTCGGTCAGCGGCCGGGGAGCTGTTTTTT	CASSHPRSAAGELFF
TRBV7-2	-	-	TRBJ2-2	TGTGCCAGCAGCCCTGAAGCTCAGGGGCGGAACACCGGGGAGCTGTTTTTT	CASSPEAQGRNTGELFF
TRBV7-2	-	-	TRBJ1-6	TGTGCCAGCAGCTTAGTTCGGATTGGGTGGGGTAGAAATTCACCCCTCCACTTT	CASSLVRIGWGRNSPLHF
TRBV5-4	-	-	TRBJ2-7	TGTGCCAGCAGCTTGAAGGCCACCCTGTCTACCTACGAGCAGTACTTC	CASSLKATLSTYEQYF
TRBV28	-	-	TRBJ2-5	TGTGCCAGCAGTCCCATCACAGGGACGCAGTACTTC	CASSPITGTQYF
TRBV2	-	TRBD1	TRBJ1-5	TGTGCCAGCAGGGAGGGACAGACTAATCAGCCCCAGCATTTT	CASREGQTNQPQHF